Below, 14 T cell receptor beta chains from the same sample are listed, as sequenced in a study of blood T cell repertoires in COVID-19. Sequencing was performed with immunoSEQ multiplex PCR; in TCRdb, only in-frame clones are kept and a portion is missing. The sample includes roughly 200,000 clones, about nine tenths seen only once; the top ten take about 9.4%. The sample consisted of PBMCs or T cells enriched from blood (not recorded which). The receptors here all came from a young man with acute COVID-19.

V and J are TRBV7-9 and TRBJ2-7; D may be TRBD1 (5 bases). The CDR3 is made up of 17 amino acids. Between the trimmed V and J ends, which lost 4 bases and 2 bases, there was a span of 21 bases. CDR1 is SEHNR and CDR2 is FQNEAQ in the germline V gene (reference sequence). The CDR3 spells CASSSEVVQGTPYEQYF. The CDR3 nucleotides read TGTGCCAGCAGCTCCGAGGTGGTGCAGGGCACTCCCTACGAGCAGTACTTC.

The V and J genes are TRBV15 and TRBJ1-5, with D unclear. The V end lost 8 bases, the J end lost 6 bases, and 8 bases lay between the germline ends. Germline-derived CDR1 and CDR2 are LNHNV and YYDKDF (reference sequence). The CDR3 is made up of 11 amino acids. Here the CDR3 reads CATGEAQPQHF. The CDR3 bases are TGTGCCACCGGGGAGGCTCAGCCCCAGCATTTT.

The CDR3, as DNA: TGTGCCAGCAGTGATGGAGCGGGAGGTCTGGAGACCCAGTACTTC. It specifies CASSDGAGGLETQYF. The J gene is TRBJ2-5, the V gene TRBV6-1, with 9 bases that match TRBD2. The V and J ends lost 3 bases and 5 bases, in that order; junction bases with no gene match: 7. Germline V CDR1 and CDR2: MNHNS, SASEGT. This CDR3 has 15 residues.

This chain connects TRBV4-1 to TRBJ1-2; D gene ambiguous. Germline values: CDR1 MGHRA, CDR2 YSYEKL. The V and J ends lost 2 bases and 8 bases respectively, with 18 bases between them. This CDR3 contains 15 residues. This CDR3 is CASSQSSSGAGGYTF. The DNA of the CDR3 is TGCGCCAGCAGCCAATCTTCATCGGGAGCGGGCGGCTACACCTTC.

This chain uses TRBV27 with TRBJ2-1; 7 bases agree with TRBD2. CDR3 length: 15 amino acids. Germline CDR1 MNHEY, CDR2 SMNVEV (reference sequence). After removal of 3 bases from V and 3 bases from J, the junction contained 5 bases not matched to a gene. This chain's CDR3 is CASSFSGMNYNEQFF. In nucleotides, the CDR3 is TGTGCCAGCAGTTTCAGCGGGATGAACTACAATGAGCAGTTCTTC.

The chain joins TRBV9 to TRBJ2-7; 9 nucleotides line up with TRBD1. The germline CDR1 and CDR2 sequences are SGDLS and YYNGEE. This CDR3 region has 14 residues. The V gene end was trimmed by 7 bases and the J gene end by 0 bases; junction bases not matched to a gene: 5. The CDR3, as DNA: TGTGCCAGCGGTCCGGGACAGGGCTCCTACGAGCAGTACTTC. It encodes CASGPGQGSYEQYF.

V is TRBV12-3 or TRBV12-4 and J is TRBJ1-3; 7 bases are a match to TRBD1. Trimming cost V 6 bases and J 4 bases; bases outside gene matches: 3. The CDR3 length is 13 residues. The CDR3 bases are TGTGCCAGCAGCCGCAGGGGGGGAAACACCATATATTTT. It is translated as CASSRRGGNTIYF.

The V and J genes are TRBV11-1 and TRBJ2-1, with D tentatively TRBD1 (6 bases). Trimming cost V 4 bases and J 0 bases, with 13 bases left between them. Germline CDR1 SGHAT, CDR2 FQDESV (reference sequence). The CDR3 is made up of 16 amino acids. For the CDR3, the DNA is TGTGCCAGCAGCTCGATTACAGGGAGCTCCTACAATGAGCAGTTCTTC. Residues: CASSSITGSSYNEQFF.

There are a few counts of this clone. The V and J genes are TRBV7-9 and TRBJ2-5; D is ambiguous. This CDR3 has 15 residues. Between the trimmed V and J ends, which lost 1 base and 3 bases, there was a span of 12 bases. Germline V gene sequence: CDR1 SEHNR, CDR2 FQNEAQ (reference sequence). CDR3 bases: TGTGCCAGCAGCTTAGAACGAGCCAATGAAGAGACCCAGTACTTC. As protein: CASSLERANEETQYF.

Ten or more counts support this clone. The V call is TRBV28, the J call TRBJ2-7, with 7 bases matching TRBD1. The CDR3 length is 16 residues. The junction had 8 bases not matched to a gene; V was cut back by 2 bases and J by 1 base. Per the germline V gene, CDR1 is MDHEN and CDR2 is SYDVKM. For the CDR3, the DNA is TGTGCCAGCAGTTTAAGCCCCTCGGGACAGTCCTACGAGCAGTACTTC. Its translation: CASSLSPSGQSYEQYF.

This chain joins TRBV18 and TRBJ2-5, with D hard to call. Germline assignment: CDR1 KGHSH and CDR2 LQKENI. The CDR3 has 11 amino acids. V was shortened by 5 bases and J by 2 bases, with 3 bases between the two germline ends. CDR3 DNA: TGTGCCAGCTCAACACAAGAGACCCAGTACTTC. Its translation is CASSTQETQYF.

The rearrangement uses TRBV7-9 and TRBJ2-7; TRBD1 matches 12 bases. J gave up 2 bases and V 4 bases, and 9 bases lay outside the gene matches. The CDR3 consists of 17 residues. Germline CDR1 reads SEHNR; CDR2 reads FQNEAQ (reference sequence). The CDR3: CASSSNRDRGRTYEQYF. CDR3 sequence (DNA): TGTGCCAGCAGCTCAAACCGGGACAGGGGGCGTACCTACGAGCAGTACTTC.

This clone was seen a few times. This chain links TRBV2 with TRBJ2-7, with D perhaps matching TRBD1 (6 bases). The germline V gene encodes CDR1 SNHLY and CDR2 FYNNEI. The CDR3 extends over 12 amino acids. Trimming left V 7 bases short and J 3 bases short, with 10 bases between. CDR3 coding DNA: TGTGCCAGCACCGGACAGCACTACGAGCAGTACTTC. Its protein product is CASTGQHYEQYF. Full variable domain (rest looked up from reference TRBV2 and TRBJ2-7): EPEVTQTPSHQVTQMGQEVILRCVPISNHLYFYWYRQILGQKVEFLVSFYNNEISEKSEIFDDQFSVERPDGSNFTLKIRSTKLEDSAMYFCASTGQHYEQYFGPGTRLTVT.

The rearrangement links TRBV7-3 to TRBJ2-3; the match to TRBD2 covers 10 bases. This CDR3 has 16 amino acids. V shed 1 base and J 8 bases; nucleotides not matched to a gene: 9. Germline V lookup: CDR1 SGHTA, CDR2 FQGTGA. This CDR3 is CASSLKLAGDSITQYF. The DNA of the CDR3 is TGTGCCAGCAGCTTAAAGCTAGCGGGAGACAGCATTACGCAGTATTTT.